This T cell receptor (beta chain) was profiled in a study of blood T cells in healthy people across ages. This clonotype has a handful of counts. Next came a second PCR, run for roughly 6 to 11 cycles, which used a sample-barcoded 5' primer along with a J-beta primer mix. Tagging of each cDNA molecule was performed by a template-switch adaptor with 12 random nucleotides. TCRdb fed the 5' RACE reads into MiXCR, producing one record per CDR3 protein. This table holds around 1,500,000 distinct CDR3 sequences, roughly 27% found once. The sequence derives from a woman aged 25-40 years in good health. Sequenced sample: blood.

Written as DNA, the CDR3 is TGCAGTGCTAGTCCACTAGCGGGAGGGCCTTCCTACGAGCAGTACTTC. This translates into CSASPLAGGPSYEQYF. This chain joins TRBV20-1 and TRBJ2-7; 13 bases agree with TRBD2. Germline CDR1 and CDR2: DFQATT and SNEGSKA (reference sequence). V lost 3 bases and J lost 1; bases outside the gene matches: 6. This CDR3 has 16 amino acids.